This passage covers 15 T cell receptor beta chains from one sample sequenced in a study of shared clonotypes between healthy human individuals. Here immunoSEQ multiplex PCR was the method, and the copy in TCRdb shows in-frame clones only, minus some. Among roughly 2 million clones, approximately 96% were seen once, and the ten largest hold roughly 0.13%. Sequenced: naive CD4+ T cells sorted from blood. The subset: CD45RA+ positively selected. The receptors derive from a young man in good health.

A note on this clone: An end of the junction differs from the germline gene, which may be a read error. CDR3 coding DNA: TGTGCCAGCCGCTTGGGGGGATACAATGAGCAGTTCTTC. It is translated as CASRLGGYNEQFF. The chain joins TRBV7-8 to TRBJ2-1; tentatively, D is TRBD2 (6 bases). This CDR3 comprises 13 residues. Germline V lookup: CDR1 SGHVS, CDR2 FQNEAQ.

On this clone: Other DNA sequences within the sample encode an identical CDR3. The CDR3 loop reads CATSRGANSPLHF. The CDR3 DNA reads TGTGCCACCAGCAGGGGGGCCAATTCACCCCTCCACTTT. The chain links TRBV15 to TRBJ1-6, with D maybe TRBD1 (6 bases). With 3 bases removed from V and 7 bases from J, the gap between germline ends came to 7 bases. The germline CDR1 and CDR2 sequences are LNHNV and YYDKDF (reference sequence). The length of the CDR3 is 13 residues.

The rearrangement uses TRBV4-2 and TRBJ2-1; TRBD2 matches 12 bases. There are 22 residues in the CDR3. Trimming took 5 bases from V and 0 from J; bases not matched to a gene: 20. Germline CDR1 LGHNA, CDR2 YNFKEQ. In DNA form, the CDR3 reads TGTGCCAGCAGCAAAGGAGGGGTTGGACTAGCGGGGTGGTTAAGCTCCTACAATGAGCAGTTCTTC. This codes for CASSKGGVGLAGWLSSYNEQFF.

V is TRBV9 and J is TRBJ2-1, with 8 bases fitting TRBD1. J gave up 1 base and V 4 bases, and 4 bases lay outside the gene matches. In germline, CDR1 is SGDLS, CDR2 YYNGEE. The CDR3 consists of 15 residues. The chain's CDR3 is CASSIWTGSYNEQFF. The CDR3 DNA follows: TGTGCCAGCAGCATTTGGACAGGGTCCTACAATGAGCAGTTCTTC.

V and J are TRBV29-1 and TRBJ2-2; 12 bases line up with TRBD1. Trimming took 7 bases from V and 5 from J; bases not matched to a gene: 14. Germline V gene data show CDR1 as SQVTM and CDR2 as ANQGSEA. This CDR3 has 17 amino acids. CDR3 sequence: CSAQGRDRGLWTGELFF. DNA of the CDR3: TGCAGCGCCCAAGGGAGGGACAGGGGGCTTTGGACCGGGGAGCTGTTTTTT.

Regarding this clone: At the DNA level, this CDR3 is encoded by other sequences in the same sample as well. The chain combines TRBV6-5 with TRBJ2-5, with D perhaps TRBD2 (6 bases). Trimming removed 5 bases at V and 2 bases at J, with 6 bases between. CDR3 length equals 12 residues. Germline loops: CDR1 MNHEY, CDR2 SVGAGI. As DNA, the CDR3 is TGTGCCAGCAGTCGGGGGCAAGAGACCCAGTACTTC. This gives the protein CASSRGQETQYF.

The chain employs TRBV4-1 and TRBJ2-1; D not resolved. The germline V gene encodes CDR1 MGHRA and CDR2 YSYEKL. CDR3 length: 13 amino acids. Trimming shortened V by 1 base and J by 3 bases, and 4 bases separated the two germline ends. CDR3 nucleotide sequence: TGCGCCAGCAGCCAAGCCTTCTACAATGAGCAGTTCTTC. Amino acids: CASSQAFYNEQFF.

On this clone itself: The sample holds other DNA sequences that translate to the same CDR3. The chain recombines TRBV7-2 with TRBJ2-7, with TRBD1 identical over 11 bases. From germline, CDR1 is SGHTA and CDR2 FQGNSA. V shed 5 bases and J 2 bases; nucleotides not matched to a gene: 2. This CDR3 contains 14 residues. This CDR3 reads CASSPDRGPYEQYF. DNA of the CDR3: TGTGCCAGCAGCCCGGACAGGGGGCCCTACGAGCAGTACTTC.

V gene TRBV6-5 combines with J gene TRBJ2-2; D uncertain. Germline CDR1 MNHEY, CDR2 SVGAGI. V lost 6 bases and J lost 2, with 7 bases in between. CDR3 length: 13 residues. This CDR3 is CASRSHNTGELFF. Here the CDR3 DNA reads TGTGCCAGCAGATCCCATAACACCGGGGAGCTGTTTTTT.

The V call is TRBV6-5, the J call TRBJ2-1; D is ambiguous. CDR3 size: 15 residues. CDR1 and CDR2 (germline): MNHEY, SVGAGI. Deletions cut 10 bases from V and 2 bases from J, with 18 bases between. DNA of the CDR3: TGTGCCATCGCTAAAACTGGGCAAACCTACAATGAGCAGTTCTTC. This sequence encodes CAIAKTGQTYNEQFF.

This clone was observed once. This rearrangement joins TRBV30 to TRBJ1-4; no clear D gene. The CDR3 runs to 14 residues. V was cut by 0 bases and J by 7 bases, with 12 bases left in between. Germline CDR1 is GTSNPN and CDR2 is SVGIG (reference sequence). The CDR3 DNA reads as TGTGCCTGGAGTGTAATGGGCCCGAGTGAAAAACTGTTTTTT. Translated: CAWSVMGPSEKLFF.

This clone has a single count. The same CDR3 also results from other DNA sequences found in this sample. This rearrangement joins TRBV18 to TRBJ2-6; no reliable D call. The V gene's germline CDR1 is KGHSH and CDR2 LQKENI. V was pared by 2 bases and J by 1 base, with 3 bases between. The CDR3 loop spans 14 amino acids. CDR3 coding DNA: TGTGCCAGCTCACCAACGTCTGGGGCCAACGTCCTGACTTTC. Protein: CASSPTSGANVLTF.

The chain combines TRBV5-6 with TRBJ1-1; D call uncertain. The CDR3 is made up of 13 amino acids. Germline values: CDR1 SGHDT, CDR2 YYEEEE. Trimming shortened V by 0 bases and J by 5 bases, and 8 bases separated the two germline ends. Here the CDR3 reads CASSLERITEAFF. For the CDR3, the DNA is TGTGCCAGCAGCTTGGAAAGGATAACTGAAGCTTTCTTT.

This chain uses TRBV5-1 with TRBJ2-7, with D perhaps matching TRBD1 (7 bases). CDR1 is SGHRS, CDR2 YFSETQ, per germline. This CDR3 comprises 14 residues. V lost 3 bases and J 6 bases, leaving 16 bases between the germline ends. The CDR3: CASSWGDRGSEQYF. The CDR3 nucleotides are TGCGCCAGCAGCTGGGGGGACAGAGGATCCGAGCAGTACTTC.

The V gene is TRBV7-9, the J gene TRBJ1-5, with 9 bases matching TRBD1. Germline V CDR1 and CDR2: SEHNR, FQNEAQ (reference sequence). This CDR3 comprises 14 residues. Germline trimming cut 1 base from V and 6 bases from J; bases unmatched to any gene: 1. CDR3 DNA sequence: TGTGCCAGCAGCTTAGAGGACAGGGGTCAGCCCCAGCATTTT. Its protein product is CASSLEDRGQPQHF.